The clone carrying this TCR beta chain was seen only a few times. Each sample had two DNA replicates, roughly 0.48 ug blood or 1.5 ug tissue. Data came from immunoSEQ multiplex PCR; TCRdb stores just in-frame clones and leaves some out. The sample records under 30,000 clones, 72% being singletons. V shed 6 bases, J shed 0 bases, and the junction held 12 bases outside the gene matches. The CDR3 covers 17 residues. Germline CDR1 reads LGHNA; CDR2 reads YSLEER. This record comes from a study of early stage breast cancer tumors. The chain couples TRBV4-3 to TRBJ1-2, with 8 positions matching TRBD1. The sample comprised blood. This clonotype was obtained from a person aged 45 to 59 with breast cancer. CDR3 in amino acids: CASRGDRNGFANYGYTF. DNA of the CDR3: TGCGCCAGCAGGGGGGACAGGAACGGGTTCGCTAACTATGGCTACACCTTC.